This TCR beta chain was identified in a study of blood T cell repertoires in COVID-19. Overall study context: Sample material is recorded as cDNA or gDNA derived from T cells, B-cell-depleted T cells, or PBMCs.

The method was immunoSEQ multiplex PCR; TCRdb's version includes in-frame clones alone and lacks a portion of them. The profile shows under 350,000 clones, about four fifths of them singletons. The clonotype originates from a woman in her forties or fifties who had recovered from COVID-19. The sequenced material came from peripheral blood.

CDR3: CASSVRREKLFF. Here the CDR3 DNA reads TGTGCCAGCAGCGTTCGGAGGGAAAAACTGTTTTTT. The chain joins TRBV7-9 to TRBJ1-4; D gene unclear. CDR1 and CDR2 (germline): SEHNR, FQNEAQ (reference sequence). The CDR3 runs to 12 residues. The ends were cut back, 5 bases at V and 8 bases at J, with 9 bases in the middle.